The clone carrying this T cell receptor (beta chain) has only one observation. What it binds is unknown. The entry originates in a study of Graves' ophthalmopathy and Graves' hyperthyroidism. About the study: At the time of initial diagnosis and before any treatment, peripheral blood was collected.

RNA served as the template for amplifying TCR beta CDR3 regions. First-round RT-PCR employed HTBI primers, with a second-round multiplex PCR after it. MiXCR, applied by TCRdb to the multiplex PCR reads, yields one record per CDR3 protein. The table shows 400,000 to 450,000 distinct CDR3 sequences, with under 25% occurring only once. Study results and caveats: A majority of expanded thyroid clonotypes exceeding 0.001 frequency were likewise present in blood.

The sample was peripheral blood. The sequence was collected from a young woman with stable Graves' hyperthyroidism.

The CDR3 reads CASSEHTNTGELFF. The CDR3 DNA sequence: TGCGCCAGCAGTGAGCACACGAACACCGGGGAGCTGTTTTTT. The chain recombines TRBV10-1 with TRBJ2-2; D not resolved. CDR1 is WNHNN, CDR2 SYGVQD, per germline (reference sequence). The CDR3 contains 14 residues. Trimming removed 2 bases from V and 0 bases from J, with 4 bases in between.